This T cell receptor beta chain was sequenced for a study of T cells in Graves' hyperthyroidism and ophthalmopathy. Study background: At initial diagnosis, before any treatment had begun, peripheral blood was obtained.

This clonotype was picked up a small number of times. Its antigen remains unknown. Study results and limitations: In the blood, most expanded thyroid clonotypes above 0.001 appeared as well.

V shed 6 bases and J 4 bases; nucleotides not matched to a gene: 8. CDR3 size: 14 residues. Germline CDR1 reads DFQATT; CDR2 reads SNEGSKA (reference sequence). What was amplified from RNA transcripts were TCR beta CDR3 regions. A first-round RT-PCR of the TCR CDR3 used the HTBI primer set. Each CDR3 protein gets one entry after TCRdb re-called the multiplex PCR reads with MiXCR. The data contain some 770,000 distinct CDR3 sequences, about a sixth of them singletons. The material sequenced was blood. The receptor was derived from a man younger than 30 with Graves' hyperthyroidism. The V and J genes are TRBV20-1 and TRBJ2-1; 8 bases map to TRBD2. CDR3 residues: CSALSGSRYNEQFF. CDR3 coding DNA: TGCAGTGCCCTCAGCGGGAGTAGGTACAATGAGCAGTTCTTC.